This T cell receptor (beta chain) is drawn from a study of identical twins. Study outcomes and limitations: There is a chance that invariant MAIT and iNKT cells partially muddied zero-insertion analyses. Abundant beta clonotypes from cord blood bore fewer insertions; memory repertoires lacked this pattern.

This CDR3 contains 18 residues. Germline V gives CDR1 DFQATT, CDR2 SNEGSKA (reference sequence). Unmatched junction bases numbered 12, after V lost 0 bases and J lost 5 bases. Template switching added a universal primer site, and cDNA bore unique molecular identifiers. One entry per CDR3 protein, called by TCRdb with MiXCR from the 5' RACE reads. This repertoire shows fewer than 650,000 distinct CDR3 sequences, about 7% found once; its top ten account for roughly 1.5%. Turning to this clonotype: Its antigen remains unidentified.

The sample also formed part of further work on yellow fever vaccine responses in identical twins.

Sequenced sample: PBMCs. The receptor comes from a woman aged 18-29 years in good health. The chain links TRBV20-1 to TRBJ2-1, with TRBD2 matching over 11 bases. CDR3 protein: CSARENSYTSGGHNEQFF. CDR3 DNA sequence: TGCAGTGCTAGAGAGAATTCCTACACTAGCGGGGGACACAATGAGCAGTTCTTC.